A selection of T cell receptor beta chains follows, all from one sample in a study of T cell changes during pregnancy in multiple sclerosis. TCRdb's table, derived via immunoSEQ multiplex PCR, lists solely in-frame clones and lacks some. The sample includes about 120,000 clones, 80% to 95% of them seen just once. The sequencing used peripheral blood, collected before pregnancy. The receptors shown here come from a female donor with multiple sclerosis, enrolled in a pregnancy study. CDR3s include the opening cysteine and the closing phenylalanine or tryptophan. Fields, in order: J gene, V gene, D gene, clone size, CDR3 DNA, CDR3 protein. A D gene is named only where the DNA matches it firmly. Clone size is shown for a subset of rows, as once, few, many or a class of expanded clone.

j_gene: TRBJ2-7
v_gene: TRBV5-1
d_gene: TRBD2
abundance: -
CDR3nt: TGCGCCAGCAGCTTGGAGGCTAGCGGATCCTACGAGCAGTACTTC
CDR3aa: CASSLEASGSYEQYF

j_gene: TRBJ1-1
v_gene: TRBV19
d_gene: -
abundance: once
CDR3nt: TGTGCCAGTAGTATGTCGGGGGGGCTCGGCACTGAAGCTTTCTTT
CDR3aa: CASSMSGGLGTEAFF

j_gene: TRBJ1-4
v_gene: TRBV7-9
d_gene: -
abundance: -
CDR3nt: TGTGCCAGCAGCCCTCCGGGAGGGATTAATGAAAAACTGTTTTTT
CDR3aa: CASSPPGGINEKLFF

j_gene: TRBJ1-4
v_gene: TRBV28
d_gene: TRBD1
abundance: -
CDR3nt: TGTGCCAGCAGTTTACTGGGACAGACGATAAATGAAAAACTGTTTTTT
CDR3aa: CASSLLGQTINEKLFF

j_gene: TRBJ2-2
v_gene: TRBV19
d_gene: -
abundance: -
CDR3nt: TGTGCCAGTAGTATGCGGAGTCCTTCTTACACCGGGGAGCTGTTTTTT
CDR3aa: CASSMRSPSYTGELFF

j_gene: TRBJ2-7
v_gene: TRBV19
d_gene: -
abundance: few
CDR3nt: TGTGCCAGTAGCCCTCCCACAGGGGACGGGAGTATCCACGAGCAGTACTTC
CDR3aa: CASSPPTGDGSIHEQYF

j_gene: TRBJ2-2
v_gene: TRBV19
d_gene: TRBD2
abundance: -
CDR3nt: TGTGCCAGTAGCCTTAGCGGGGGGGCTTACACCGGGGAGCTGTTTTTT
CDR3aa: CASSLSGGAYTGELFF

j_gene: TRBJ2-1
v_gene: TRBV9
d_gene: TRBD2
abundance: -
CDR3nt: TGTGCCAGCAGCGTAGGTATGCTAGCGGGAAGCAATGAGCAGTTCTTC
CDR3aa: CASSVGMLAGSNEQFF

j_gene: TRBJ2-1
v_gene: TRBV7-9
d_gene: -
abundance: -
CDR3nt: TGTGCCAGCAGCCCGAAACCCTTATCGAGCCTAGCCTACAATGAGCAGTTCTTC
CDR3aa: CASSPKPLSSLAYNEQFF

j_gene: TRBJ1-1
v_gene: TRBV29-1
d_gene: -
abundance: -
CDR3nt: TGCAGCGTTGGGCAGGGTCTGCTGAACACTGAAGCTTTCTTT
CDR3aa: CSVGQGLLNTEAFF

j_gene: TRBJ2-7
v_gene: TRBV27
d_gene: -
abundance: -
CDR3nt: TGTGCCAGCGGCCTCGGGGAGGACGAGCAGTACTTC
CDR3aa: CASGLGEDEQYF

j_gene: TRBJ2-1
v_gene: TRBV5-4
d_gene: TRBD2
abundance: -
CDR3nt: TGTGCCAGCAGCTTGGAGACTAGCAGCAATGAGCAGTTCTTC
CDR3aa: CASSLETSSNEQFF

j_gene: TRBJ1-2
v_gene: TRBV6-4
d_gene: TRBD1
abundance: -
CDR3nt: TGTGCCAGCAGTCCCGGGACAGGGGAGGCCTATGGCTACACCTTC
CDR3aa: CASSPGTGEAYGYTF

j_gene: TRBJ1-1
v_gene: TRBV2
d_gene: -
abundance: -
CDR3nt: TGTGCCAGCAGACCGTTGACCGTTAGGGGGGAAGCTTTCTTT
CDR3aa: CASRPLTVRGEAFF

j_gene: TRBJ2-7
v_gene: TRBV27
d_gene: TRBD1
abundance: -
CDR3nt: TGTGCCAGCAGTTTATTCAGGGGGAAGACCTACGAGCAGTACTTC
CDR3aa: CASSLFRGKTYEQYF